Below are 27 T cell receptor beta chains sequenced from a single sample in a study of blood T cell repertoires in COVID-19. Profiling relied on immunoSEQ multiplex PCR, and the TCRdb table lists in-frame clones only, not all of them. Seen here are around 88,000 clones, 85% to 95% observed once, and the top ten hold 1.5% to 2%. The sequencing sample was made of peripheral blood. The origin of the receptors is a man between 60 and 70 years old with acute or convalescent COVID-19.

This chain connects TRBV6-6 to TRBJ2-1; 7 bases are a match to TRBD1. Germline V gives CDR1 MNHNY, CDR2 SVGAGI (reference sequence). Unmatched junction bases numbered 3, after V lost 4 bases and J lost 6 bases. The length of the CDR3 is 13 residues. The CDR3 here is CASSSTGSNEQFF. CDR3 DNA: TGTGCCAGCAGTTCGACAGGGAGCAATGAGCAGTTCTTC.

The chain has TRBV5-8 and TRBJ2-1; 10 positions match TRBD2. The CDR3 contains 15 residues. Per the germline V gene, CDR1 is SGHTS and CDR2 is YDEGEE. V gave up 5 bases and J gave up 2 bases; unmatched junction bases: 4. This CDR3 is CASRLAGATYNEQFF. In DNA, the CDR3 is TGTGCCAGCAGGCTAGCGGGAGCCACCTACAATGAGCAGTTCTTC.

V and J are TRBV6-5 and TRBJ2-7; 14 positions match TRBD2. Germline CDR1 is MNHEY and CDR2 is SVGAGI. V trimming: 2 bases; J trimming: 6 bases; junction bases outside the gene matches: 6. CDR3 length: 16 amino acids. The CDR3 sequence is CASSYDGTSGSSEQYF. The CDR3, as DNA: TGTGCCAGCAGTTACGACGGGACTAGCGGGAGCAGCGAGCAGTACTTC.

The J gene is TRBJ2-5, the V gene TRBV6-5; TRBD1 aligns across 9 bases. The CDR3 length is 15 residues. Trimming took 6 bases from V and 4 from J; bases not matched to a gene: 9. Germline CDR1 MNHEY, CDR2 SVGAGI. The CDR3 sequence: CASSFTGGFGETQYF. CDR3 nucleotides: TGTGCCAGCAGCTTTACAGGGGGCTTTGGAGAGACCCAGTACTTC.

As concerns this clone: The germline gene is not matched at one end of the junction; a read error may be the cause. The CDR3 nucleotides read TGTGCCAACAGTTTGACAGGGGGGCCCCACGAGCAGTACTTC. Translation gives CANSLTGGPHEQYF. The rearrangement links TRBV6-4 to TRBJ2-7, with 9 bases lining up with TRBD1. Looked up from germline, CDR1 is MRHNA and CDR2 is SNTAGT. The length of the CDR3 is 14 residues.

The chain links TRBV6-5 to TRBJ1-4; a possible D gene is TRBD1 (5 bases). The CDR3 sequence is 15 residues long. Trimming removed 0 bases at V and 5 bases at J, with 10 bases between. Germline CDR1 MNHEY, CDR2 SVGAGI. The CDR3 DNA reads TGTGCCAGCAGTTACTCAGGGGCCCTGAATGAAAAACTGTTTTTT. This encodes CASSYSGALNEKLFF.

The J gene is TRBJ2-7, the V gene TRBV9; D is unresolved. The CDR3 runs to 14 residues. The germline V and J ends were trimmed by 4 bases and 6 bases, with 17 bases remaining between them. CDR1 is SGDLS and CDR2 is YYNGEE in the germline V gene. CDR3 amino acids: CASSPRSRDSEQYF. The CDR3 DNA reads TGTGCCAGCAGCCCGAGAAGTCGCGATTCCGAGCAGTACTTC.

The rearrangement uses TRBV27 and TRBJ1-1; 9 bases agree with TRBD1. Germline CDR1 and CDR2: MNHEY and SMNVEV (reference sequence). The CDR3 is made up of 15 amino acids. V lost 6 bases, J lost 5 bases, and 10 bases stayed unmatched. The CDR3 DNA follows: TGTGCCAGCAGGTCCCGGGACAGGGCCAATACTGAAGCTTTCTTT. Its protein is CASRSRDRANTEAFF.

J is TRBJ2-5 and V is TRBV4-3; no reliable D call. Trimming removed 0 bases from V and 2 bases from J, with 7 bases in between. Germline V lookup: CDR1 LGHNA, CDR2 YSLEER. The CDR3 runs to 14 residues. CDR3 coding DNA: TGCGCCAGCAGCCAAGACTACGCTCAAGAGACCCAGTACTTC. It is translated as CASSQDYAQETQYF.

The V and J genes are TRBV19 and TRBJ2-7; 8 positions match TRBD1. Trimming removed 6 bases from V and 0 bases from J; junction bases left unmatched: 4. Germline V gives CDR1 LNHDA, CDR2 SQIVND (reference sequence). The length of the CDR3 is 14 residues. The CDR3 DNA reads as TGTGCCAGTAGATGGACAGGGAGCTCCTACGAGCAGTACTTC. Translated, it gives CASRWTGSSYEQYF.

The CDR3 coding sequence is TGTGCCAGCAGCCCCTCGGCTAGCGGGAGGGTGAACACCGGGGAGCTGTTTTTT. Its translation: CASSPSASGRVNTGELFF. The chain has TRBV3-1 (or the pseudogene TRBV3-2) and TRBJ2-2, with 12 bases lining up with TRBD2. The CDR3 extends over 18 amino acids. Germline-derived CDR1 and CDR2 are LGHDT and YNNKEL (reference sequence). With 4 bases clipped from V and 1 base from J, the junction kept 7 bases outside the gene matches.

This chain uses TRBV5-5 with TRBJ2-7; 11 bases are a match to TRBD2. Germline trimming cut 4 bases from V and 4 bases from J; bases unmatched to any gene: 10. Germline CDR1 SGHKS, CDR2 YYEKEE (reference sequence). CDR3 length equals 16 residues. The CDR3: CASSPQKGLAAYEQYF. The DNA for the CDR3 is TGTGCCAGCAGCCCTCAGAAGGGACTAGCGGCTTACGAGCAGTACTTC.

V and J are TRBV19 and TRBJ2-1, with D possibly TRBD1 on 6 matching bases. The germline gives CDR1 LNHDA, CDR2 SQIVND (reference sequence). V was pared by 10 bases and J by 3 bases, with 13 bases between. The CDR3 is 13 residues long. The CDR3 bases are TGTGCCACTCAGGGGCGGATCTACAATGAGCAGTTCTTC. Protein: CATQGRIYNEQFF.

The rearrangement links TRBV9 to TRBJ2-7; 10 nucleotides line up with TRBD1. This CDR3 has 16 residues. Germline V gene sequence: CDR1 SGDLS, CDR2 YYNGEE. The V and J ends lost 3 bases and 2 bases, in that order; junction bases with no gene match: 8. CDR3 loop: CASSGGDRGVTYEQYF. The DNA for the CDR3 is TGTGCCAGCAGCGGGGGGGACAGGGGTGTTACCTACGAGCAGTACTTC.

V usage is TRBV30 and J usage is TRBJ2-1; the match to TRBD2 covers 8 bases. The V segment lost 4 bases and the J segment 7 bases; nucleotides outside the gene matches: 9. CDR1 and CDR2 from the germline V gene are GTSNPN and SVGIG (reference sequence). This CDR3 comprises 14 residues. DNA of the CDR3: TGTGCCTGGACCCGGGAGGGCCTATTTAATGAGCAGTTCTTC. Translated, it gives CAWTREGLFNEQFF.

This clone turned up a few times. The gene calls are TRBV27 and TRBJ2-2; D might be TRBD2 (5 bases). V was clipped by 5 bases and J by 11 bases, with 15 bases between them. Germline V lookup: CDR1 MNHEY, CDR2 SMNVEV (reference sequence). The CDR3 sequence is 13 residues long. In DNA form, the CDR3 reads TGTGCCAGCAGTCCCCGACTAAGCCGCGAGCTGTTTTTT. As protein: CASSPRLSRELFF.

The chain combines TRBV9 with TRBJ2-2, with TRBD2 identical over 9 bases. CDR3 length: 15 residues. Germline values: CDR1 SGDLS, CDR2 YYNGEE. Trimming at V came to 0 bases and at J to 6 bases, leaving 3 bases not matched to a gene. CDR3 amino acids: CASSVEAGGPGELFF. CDR3 coding DNA: TGTGCCAGCAGCGTAGAGGCGGGAGGGCCCGGGGAGCTGTTTTTT.

The gene calls are TRBV24-1 and TRBJ2-1; TRBD1 is a possible D gene (6 bases). Germline CDR1 KGHDR, CDR2 SFDVKD. This CDR3 comprises 14 residues. The ends were cut back, 5 bases at V and 1 base at J, with 8 bases in the middle. CDR3 sequence (DNA): TGTGCCACCAGTGTGACAGGTTCCTACAATGAGCAGTTCTTC. Residues: CATSVTGSYNEQFF.

The CDR3 DNA is TGTGCCAGAAGCTACCCGCCGAGGAACACTGAAGCTTTCGGCGGCGCTGAAGCTTTCTTT. Protein: CARSYPPRNTEAFGGAEAFF. The chain links TRBV5-3 to TRBJ1-1; D remains ambiguous. TRBV5-3 is assigned to the ORF class and has an uncertain function. Trimming pared 3 bases from V and 6 bases from J, leaving 33 bases between. The CDR3 has 20 residues.

The gene calls are TRBV3-1 (or the pseudogene TRBV3-2) and TRBJ2-5, with D uncertain. CDR3 size: 12 residues. Germline assignment: CDR1 LGHDT and CDR2 YNNKEL (reference sequence). Deletions cut 4 bases from V and 5 bases from J, with 8 bases between. CDR3 DNA sequence: TGTGCCAGCAGCCCTGTTTCGGAGACCCAGTACTTC. Translated, it gives CASSPVSETQYF.

V gene TRBV11-2 combines with J gene TRBJ2-7; D is unresolved. The germline CDR1 and CDR2 sequences are SGHAT and FQNNGV. The CDR3 consists of 11 residues. The V gene lost 5 bases and the J gene lost 6 bases, with 8 bases spanning the gap. Here the CDR3 DNA reads TGTGCCAGCAGCCGCTACCGCGAGCAGTACTTC. Its protein product is CASSRYREQYF.

V usage is TRBV27 and J usage is TRBJ2-7, with 10 bases lining up with TRBD1. V shed 2 bases, J shed 3 bases, and the junction held 7 bases outside the gene matches. CDR1 and CDR2 from the germline V gene are MNHEY and SMNVEV (reference sequence). There are 16 residues in the CDR3. CDR3 sequence reads: CASSLVRDRGVYEQYF. As DNA, the CDR3 is TGTGCCAGCAGTTTAGTTCGGGACAGGGGAGTCTACGAGCAGTACTTC.

The chain employs TRBV19 and TRBJ2-2; possible D gene TRBD1, 6 bases. Trimming took 8 bases from V and 5 from J, leaving 12 bases between them. Per germline, CDR1 LNHDA and CDR2 SQIVND (reference sequence). The CDR3 contains 13 residues. The CDR3 coding sequence is TGTGCCAGTGCTCAGGGGTGGACCGGGGAGCTGTTTTTT. Encoded protein: CASAQGWTGELFF.

The chain uses TRBV13 and TRBJ2-1, with D perhaps matching TRBD1 (6 bases). V was cut by 2 bases and J by 2 bases, with 13 bases left in between. Per germline, CDR1 PRHDT and CDR2 FYEKMQ (reference sequence). The CDR3 covers 16 residues. CDR3 sequence (DNA): TGTGCCAGCAGCTTACTTGGGACACTACCCTACAATGAGCAGTTCTTC. This gives the protein CASSLLGTLPYNEQFF.

There are a few counts of this clone. The V and J genes are TRBV6-2 or TRBV6-3 and TRBJ1-6, with D tentatively TRBD1 (6 bases). V dropped 2 bases and J dropped 8 bases, with 16 bases sitting between them. The CDR3 consists of 16 residues. Germline V lookup: CDR1 MNHEY, CDR2 SVGEGT. This CDR3 is CASSYRMAGVDSPLHF. Here the CDR3 DNA reads TGTGCCAGCAGTTACCGCATGGCAGGGGTTGATTCACCCCTCCACTTT.

The V call is TRBV28, the J call TRBJ1-2; 8 positions agree with TRBD1. CDR1 is MDHEN, CDR2 SYDVKM, per germline. V lost 8 bases and J lost 2; bases outside the gene matches: 10. This CDR3 contains 15 residues. The CDR3 here is CASLGQGVINYGYTF. The CDR3 DNA reads as TGTGCCAGCCTTGGACAGGGAGTAATAAACTATGGCTACACCTTC.

DNA for the CDR3: TGTGCCAGCAGTCCCAGACTAGCGGGAGTCACCGGGGAGCTGTTTTTT. Translating gives CASSPRLAGVTGELFF. V is TRBV2 and J is TRBJ2-2, with 12 positions matching TRBD2. The CDR3 runs to 16 residues. CDR1 and CDR2 (germline): SNHLY, FYNNEI. The trim removed 5 bases at V and 4 bases at J, leaving 5 bases unmatched.